The 29 T cell receptor beta chains listed next were all sequenced from one sample in a study of spatial heterogeneity in lung cancer. A single record per CDR3 protein comes from TCRdb applying MiXCR to the 5' RACE reads. The sample lists roughly 11,000 distinct CDR3 sequences; roughly 3.6% were seen once. Sample time point: sample taken at primary tumor resection. The sample consisted of PBMCs, taken at surgery. These receptors were taken from a female donor with early-stage non-small cell lung cancer.

This clonotype was recorded many times. The V call is TRBV10-3, the J call TRBJ2-3; no clear D gene. The CDR3 extends over 17 amino acids. The V gene lost 2 bases and the J gene lost 2 bases, with 17 bases spanning the gap. Per germline, CDR1 ENHRY and CDR2 SYGVKD. This CDR3 is CAISEGRKGSTTDTQYF. The CDR3 bases are TGTGCCATCAGTGAGGGGCGGAAAGGAAGCACCACAGATACGCAGTATTTT.

As to this clonotype: An end of the junction differs from the germline gene, which may be a read error. The chain carries TRBV20-1 and TRBJ1-4, with TRBD1 matching 12 bases. The CDR3 loop spans 13 amino acids. CDR1 is DFQATT, CDR2 SNEGSKA, per germline (reference sequence). CDR3 coding DNA: TGCAGTGCCAGAGGGACAGGGGGCGAAAAACTGTTTTTT. Its translation: CSARGTGGEKLFF.

This clonotype has at least ten counts. This chain connects TRBV28 to TRBJ1-4; 8 nucleotides line up with TRBD1. The trim removed 1 base at V and 0 bases at J, leaving 1 base unmatched. The CDR3 spans 16 residues. CDR1 and CDR2 (germline): MDHEN, SYDVKM. The CDR3 protein is CASSLYRGATNEKLFF. The CDR3 DNA is TGTGCCAGCAGTTTATACAGGGGGGCAACTAATGAAAAACTGTTTTTT.

The table lists this clonotype with a few counts. The chain employs TRBV12-3 or TRBV12-4 and TRBJ1-2, with TRBD1 matching over 10 bases. V lost 6 bases, J lost 8 bases, and 12 bases stayed unmatched. The CDR3 covers 15 residues. CDR3 sequence: CASRFTGTGVLGYTF. The CDR3 bases are TGTGCCAGCAGATTTACCGGGACAGGGGTTTTGGGCTACACCTTC.

This clonotype was counted many times. This chain uses TRBV20-1 with TRBJ1-5; D might be TRBD1 (5 bases). This CDR3 has 14 residues. Per germline, CDR1 DFQATT and CDR2 SNEGSKA (reference sequence). The V gene lost 0 bases and the J gene lost 2 bases, with 8 bases spanning the gap. CDR3 protein: CSAREEQGNQPQHF. Here the CDR3 DNA reads TGCAGTGCTAGAGAAGAACAGGGCAATCAGCCCCAGCATTTT.

This clonotype was counted ten times or more. The V gene is TRBV4-2, the J gene TRBJ1-2, with 8 bases aligning to TRBD1. This CDR3 contains 15 residues. Germline CDR1 LGHNA, CDR2 YNFKEQ. V dropped 1 base and J dropped 8; count of bases not matched to a gene: 9. The CDR3 loop is CASSQAMDRVGGYTF. CDR3 nucleotides: TGTGCCAGCAGCCAAGCCATGGACAGGGTGGGCGGCTACACCTTC.

This clonotype was found many times. The rearrangement links TRBV16 to TRBJ1-4, with 7 positions matching TRBD1. V shed 2 bases and J 8 bases; nucleotides not matched to a gene: 2. Germline V lookup: CDR1 KGHSY, CDR2 FQNENV. The CDR3 loop spans 13 amino acids. CDR3 amino acids: CASSQGTAEKLFF. As DNA, the CDR3 is TGTGCCAGCAGCCAAGGGACAGCCGAAAAACTGTTTTTT.

This clonotype was seen ten or more times. This sequence joins TRBV4-3 and TRBJ2-7; D could derive from TRBD1 or TRBD2 (5 bases each). The CDR3 totals 15 residues. V was trimmed by 2 bases and J by 2 bases, leaving 13 bases between them. Germline assignment: CDR1 LGHNA and CDR2 YSLEER. The CDR3 protein is CASSQTRDGTYEQYF. Written as DNA, the CDR3 is TGCGCCAGCAGCCAAACCCGGGACGGAACCTACGAGCAGTACTTC.

Note on this clonotype: Just one base apart from a much larger clone, this may be a read error. The CDR3 protein is CARSLEPGRDTQYF. The CDR3 nucleotides are TGTGCCCGCTCACTCGAGCCAGGGAGAGATACGCAGTATTTT. The chain employs TRBV18 and TRBJ2-3; D is perhaps TRBD1 or TRBD2 (5 bases each). This CDR3 is 14 amino acids long. Germline V gene data show CDR1 as KGHSH and CDR2 as LQKENI.

This clonotype was counted at least ten times. The chain recombines TRBV9 with TRBJ2-2, with 7 bases identical to TRBD1. With 4 bases clipped from V and 3 bases from J, the junction kept 3 bases outside the gene matches. This CDR3 region has 14 residues. Per germline, CDR1 SGDLS and CDR2 YYNGEE. In DNA form, the CDR3 reads TGTGCCAGCAGCTTCCAGGGGGACACCGGGGAGCTGTTTTTT. This sequence encodes CASSFQGDTGELFF.

There are many counts of this clonotype. The chain has TRBV7-2 and TRBJ1-5; weak D call: TRBD1 (6 bases). This CDR3 spans 14 amino acids. Germline values: CDR1 SGHTA, CDR2 FQGNSA. V lost 5 bases and J 8 bases, leaving 16 bases between the germline ends. CDR3 sequence (DNA): TGTGCCAGCAGCATGGGACATCTGCGGGAGCCCCAGCATTTT. It is translated as CASSMGHLREPQHF.

This chain uses TRBV7-2 with TRBJ2-5; D might be TRBD1 (6 bases). The germline V and J ends were trimmed by 3 bases and 2 bases, with 7 bases remaining between them. The CDR3 runs to 13 residues. Germline-derived CDR1 and CDR2 are SGHTA and FQGNSA. The CDR3 protein is CASSFRGQETQYF. The CDR3 DNA reads TGTGCCAGCAGCTTTAGGGGGCAAGAGACCCAGTACTTC.

Ten or more counts support this clonotype. The chain combines TRBV5-1 with TRBJ2-1; TRBD1 is a possible D gene (6 bases). V lost 7 bases and J 2 bases, leaving 16 bases between the germline ends. The CDR3 length is 15 residues. The germline V gene has CDR1 SGHRS and CDR2 YFSETQ. This CDR3 is CASFSRDKAYNEQFF. For the CDR3, the DNA is TGCGCCAGCTTTTCTAGGGACAAGGCCTACAATGAGCAGTTCTTC. The variable domain in full, with the rest retrieved from reference TRBV5-1 and TRBJ2-1, is KAGVTQTPRYLIKTRGQQVTLSCSPISGHRSVSWYQQTPGQGLQFLFEYFSETQRNKGNFPGRFSGRQFSNSRSEMNVSTLELGDSALYLCASFSRDKAYNEQFFGPGTRLTVL.

This clonotype was counted ten times or more. The rearrangement joins TRBV6-5 to TRBJ2-3; TRBD2 aligns across 10 bases. Germline assignment: CDR1 MNHEY and CDR2 SVGAGI. The CDR3 totals 14 residues. Trimming removed 4 bases from V and 5 bases from J; junction bases left unmatched: 3. The CDR3: CASSSPSGGDTQYF. The CDR3 DNA sequence: TGTGCCAGCAGTTCCCCTAGCGGGGGAGATACGCAGTATTTT.

This clonotype was detected ten times or more. J is TRBJ2-3 and V is TRBV4-3; D is perhaps TRBD1 or TRBD2 (6 bases each). The V end lost 0 bases, the J end lost 2 bases, and 18 bases lay between the germline ends. Germline CDR1 is LGHNA and CDR2 is YSLEER. The CDR3 is 18 residues long. The chain's CDR3 is CASSQDPLGAGLTDTQYF. The CDR3 bases are TGCGCCAGCAGCCAAGATCCCCTGGGGGCGGGACTCACAGATACGCAGTATTTT.

This clonotype has ten or more counts. This CDR3 is CASSLAPGGQYEQYF. Written as DNA, the CDR3 is TGCGCCAGCAGCTTGGCCCCGGGAGGGCAGTACGAGCAGTACTTC. The V call is TRBV5-1, the J call TRBJ2-7; 8 bases are a match to TRBD2. The trim removed 0 bases at V and 4 bases at J, leaving 6 bases unmatched. The CDR3 has 15 amino acids. Germline CDR1 and CDR2: SGHRS and YFSETQ. The full variable domain, in which reference TRBV5-1 and TRBJ2-7 provide the parts outside the CDR3, is KAGVTQTPRYLIKTRGQQVTLSCSPISGHRSVSWYQQTPGQGLQFLFEYFSETQRNKGNFPGRFSGRQFSNSRSEMNVSTLELGDSALYLCASSLAPGGQYEQYFGPGTRLTVT.

This clonotype was seen repeatedly, ten times or more. V usage is TRBV20-1 and J usage is TRBJ2-1; 10 nucleotides match TRBD1. Unmatched junction bases numbered 9, after V lost 5 bases and J lost 5 bases. CDR3 length equals 15 residues. Germline lookup yields CDR1 DFQATT and CDR2 SNEGSKA (reference sequence). Written as DNA, the CDR3 is TGCAGTGCTTACACGGGACAGGGGAGAAACAATGAGCAGTTCTTC. Its protein is CSAYTGQGRNNEQFF.

Within the sample, this clonotype is large. The chain carries TRBV24-1 and TRBJ1-5; the D is unclear. There are 15 residues in the CDR3. The V gene's germline CDR1 is KGHDR and CDR2 SFDVKD. Trimming removed 2 bases from V and 3 bases from J, with 10 bases in between. For the CDR3, the DNA is TGTGCCACCAGTGATTCCGGACGGAACAATCAGCCCCAGCATTTT. Translating gives CATSDSGRNNQPQHF.

The CDR3 nucleotides read TGTGCCAGCAGCCGCCCTAGCACAGATACGCAGTATTTT. Encoded protein: CASSRPSTDTQYF. The chain is built from TRBV12-3 or TRBV12-4 and TRBJ2-3; D unclear. This CDR3 has 13 residues. V lost 6 bases, J lost 0 bases, and 7 bases lay in between.

This clonotype was recorded at least ten times. The CDR3 reads CASSYNKVTEKLFF. CDR3 in DNA: TGTGCCAGCAGTTACAATAAAGTAACTGAAAAACTGTTTTTT. The chain recombines TRBV6-6 with TRBJ1-4; D uncertain. The CDR3 runs 14 residues. The V gene's germline CDR1 is MNHNY and CDR2 SVGAGI (reference sequence). V lost 2 bases and J lost 7, with 11 bases in between.

This clonotype was detected ten times or more. The V and J genes are TRBV3-1 and TRBJ2-2, with 8 positions matching TRBD2. The J segment lost 4 bases and the V segment lost 10 bases, leaving 8 bases of the junction unmatched. The CDR3 runs to 14 residues. Germline CDR1 and CDR2: LGHDT and YNNKEL (reference sequence). The DNA of the CDR3 is TGTGCCACCCAAGCGGGGGCGGGCACCGGGGAGCTGTTTTTT. Protein: CATQAGAGTGELFF.

The rearrangement uses TRBV19 and TRBJ1-1; D is undetermined. The CDR3 is 13 residues long. V was clipped by 1 base and J by 1 base, with 4 bases between them. The germline V gene encodes CDR1 LNHDA and CDR2 SQIVND (reference sequence). As DNA, the CDR3 is TGTGCCAGTAGTATAGGCGGGAACACTGAAGCTTTCTTT. This gives the protein CASSIGGNTEAFF.

This clonotype was observed a few times. The CDR3 loop reads CASSWDPNTEAFF. CDR3 DNA sequence: TGTGCCAGCAGTTGGGACCCGAACACTGAAGCTTTCTTT. The chain uses TRBV2 and TRBJ1-1; tentatively, D is TRBD1 (5 bases). Per germline, CDR1 SNHLY and CDR2 FYNNEI. The CDR3 contains 13 residues. V was pared by 5 bases and J by 1 base, with 8 bases between.

V usage is TRBV12-3 or TRBV12-4 and J usage is TRBJ2-1, with 8 bases identical to TRBD2. This CDR3 has 17 amino acids. Trimming took 3 bases from V and 5 from J; bases not matched to a gene: 12. CDR3 DNA sequence: TGTGCCAGCAGTTTTAGAGGCAGGGGACTAGGAGACAATGAGCAGTTCTTC. This codes for CASSFRGRGLGDNEQFF.

Many counts were recorded for this clonotype. The chain recombines TRBV20-1 with TRBJ2-2; TRBD2 aligns across 8 bases. Germline lookup yields CDR1 DFQATT and CDR2 SNEGSKA (reference sequence). The CDR3 contains 19 residues. V lost 0 bases to trimming and J lost 2 bases; unmatched junction nucleotides: 14. This CDR3 reads CSAREGIKMAGGNTGELFF. The CDR3 nucleotides read TGCAGTGCTAGAGAGGGGATTAAGATGGCGGGAGGTAACACCGGGGAGCTGTTTTTT.

This clonotype was recorded many times. The V call is TRBV4-3, the J call TRBJ2-5; 8 nucleotides agree with TRBD1. The trim removed 0 bases at V and 5 bases at J, leaving 8 bases unmatched. This CDR3 region has 16 residues. Per the germline V gene, CDR1 is LGHNA and CDR2 is YSLEER. CDR3 nucleotides: TGCGCCAGCAGCCAAGAAATCGGACAGGGACCCGAGACCCAGTACTTC. Translated, it gives CASSQEIGQGPETQYF.

This clonotype was counted many times. V is TRBV20-1 and J is TRBJ2-1; no reliable D call. The CDR3 runs to 13 residues. In germline, CDR1 is DFQATT, CDR2 SNEGSKA (reference sequence). Trimming took 0 bases from V and 9 from J, leaving 12 bases between them. CDR3 DNA: TGCAGTGCTAGAGATGTATGGGGAAGTGAGCAGTTCTTC. Its protein is CSARDVWGSEQFF.

The chain carries TRBV5-5 and TRBJ1-1; D remains unclear. The germline CDR1 and CDR2 sequences are SGHKS and YYEKEE (reference sequence). Trimming shortened V by 2 bases and J by 4 bases, and 21 bases separated the two germline ends. The CDR3 totals 17 residues. CDR3 bases: TGTGCCAGCAGCTTTTCCGGGGATTCTAGAGGGAGCACTGAAGCTTTCTTT. It codes for CASSFSGDSRGSTEAFF.

This clonotype occurred many times. The chain employs TRBV6-1 and TRBJ2-2; maybe TRBD2 (6 bases). The CDR3 has 14 amino acids. CDR1 is MNHNS, CDR2 SASEGT, per germline. Trimming took 2 bases from V and 6 from J, leaving 10 bases between them. The CDR3 bases are TGTGCCAGCAGTGAATGGGGGGATCCCGGGGAGCTGTTTTTT. Its translation: CASSEWGDPGELFF.